A selection of T cell receptor beta chains follows, all from one sample in a study of blood T cell repertoires in COVID-19. Produced via immunoSEQ multiplex PCR; TCRdb's table is partial and in-frame only. The sample includes about 210,000 clones, around four fifths of them seen just once. Sequencing was performed on PBMCs or T cells enriched from blood (not recorded which). These receptors were collected from a man in his forties or fifties who had recovered from COVID-19. Both conserved end residues are part of each CDR3. A D gene is named only where the DNA matches it firmly. Clone sizes are given selectively: once, few, many, or a class where the clone is expanded.

J: TRBJ1-2
D: NA
size: NA
V: TRBV28
DNA: TGTGCCAGCAGTTCGGGAGGGTCCGACTATGGCTACACCTTC
CDR3: CASSSGGSDYGYTF

J: TRBJ1-1
D: TRBD1
size: NA
V: TRBV30
DNA: TGTGCCTGGAGTATAACAGGGGACGCACGGACTGAAGCTTTCTTT
CDR3: CAWSITGDARTEAFF

J: TRBJ2-1
D: NA
size: NA
V: TRBV18
DNA: TGTGCCAGCTCACCACGTGAACAGGACCTCACCGATGAGCAGTTCTTC
CDR3: CASSPREQDLTDEQFF

J: TRBJ1-5
D: NA
size: few
V: TRBV10-3
DNA: TGTGCCATCAGCCTGGAGGGTCAGCCCCAGCATTTT
CDR3: CAISLEGQPQHF

J: TRBJ1-2
D: NA
size: NA
V: TRBV19
DNA: TGTGCCAGTACCGGGGACACTGCACCCTATGGCTACACCTTC
CDR3: CASTGDTAPYGYTF

J: TRBJ2-5
D: TRBD1
size: few
V: TRBV7-9
DNA: TGTGCCAGCAGCTTATTAAGGGACAGGGAAGAGACCCAGTACTTC
CDR3: CASSLLRDREETQYF

J: TRBJ1-1
D: TRBD1
size: many
V: TRBV6-5
DNA: TGTGCCAGCACTAAAGGACAGGACATGAACACTGAAGCTTTCTTT
CDR3: CASTKGQDMNTEAFF

J: TRBJ2-1
D: NA
size: NA
V: TRBV10-1
DNA: TGCGCCAGCAGTGATTACAGGGCTAGCAATGAGCAGTTCTTC
CDR3: CASSDYRASNEQFF

J: TRBJ1-3
D: NA
size: NA
V: TRBV6-5
DNA: TGTGCCAGCAGTTACTCGGGCCTCAACTCTGGAAACACCATATATTTT
CDR3: CASSYSGLNSGNTIYF

J: TRBJ1-3
D: NA
size: NA
V: TRBV9
DNA: TGTGCCAGCAGCGTAGACCAGGGCCTGACCCACTCTGGAAACACCATATATTTT
CDR3: CASSVDQGLTHSGNTIYF

J: TRBJ2-7
D: TRBD2
size: NA
V: TRBV7-2
DNA: TGTGCCAGCAGCTCCACCGGGACTAGACTAAATGAGCAGTACTTC
CDR3: CASSSTGTRLNEQYF

J: TRBJ1-2
D: TRBD1
size: once
V: TRBV6-5
DNA: TGTGCCAGCAGTTACAGCCAACAGGGGGGGACGTATGGCTACACCTTC
CDR3: CASSYSQQGGTYGYTF

J: TRBJ2-1
D: TRBD1
size: NA
V: TRBV24-1
DNA: TGTGCCACCAGTGATTCCGGGACAGGCTCCTACAATGAGCAGTTCTTC
CDR3: CATSDSGTGSYNEQFF

J: TRBJ2-1
D: TRBD2
size: NA
V: TRBV19
DNA: TGTGCCAGTTCCTCCCGACGAGCGGGGGGATACAATGAGCAGTTCTTC
CDR3: CASSSRRAGGYNEQFF

J: TRBJ1-5
D: NA
size: NA
V: TRBV6-1
DNA: TGTGCCAGCAGTGACGGGGGTCAGCCCCAGCATTTT
CDR3: CASSDGGQPQHF

J: TRBJ2-3
D: NA
size: NA
V: TRBV7-3
DNA: TGTGCCAGCAGCTTAAATGGGGGGGCCGGAGATACGCAGTATTTT
CDR3: CASSLNGGAGDTQYF

J: TRBJ1-2
D: NA
size: NA
V: TRBV9
DNA: TGTGCCAGCAGCCCCGGAGGGCAGGCCAGCTCCGGCTACACCTTC
CDR3: CASSPGGQASSGYTF

J: TRBJ1-1
D: NA
size: NA
V: TRBV28
DNA: TGTGCCAGCAGTTTATCCGCGGGGGAAGCTTTCTTT
CDR3: CASSLSAGEAFF

J: TRBJ2-2
D: NA
size: NA
V: TRBV10-2
DNA: TGCGCCAGCAGAGCTTCGGGCACCGGGGAGCTGTTTTTT
CDR3: CASRASGTGELFF

J: TRBJ1-2
D: NA
size: NA
V: TRBV5-1
DNA: TGCGCCAGCAGCTTGGGTGGGCAGGGGTACGGCTACACCTTC
CDR3: CASSLGGQGYGYTF

J: TRBJ2-6
D: NA
size: NA
V: TRBV9
DNA: TGTGCCAGCAGCGTAGCCAACAATCCTAGGGGGGCCAACGTCCTGACTTTC
CDR3: CASSVANNPRGANVLTF

J: TRBJ1-1
D: NA
size: once
V: TRBV10-1
DNA: TGCGCCAGCAGTGAGTTGGAATTGGGGGGCACTGAAGCTTTCTTT
CDR3: CASSELELGGTEAFF

J: TRBJ1-6
D: TRBD1
size: NA
V: TRBV25-1
DNA: TGTGCCAGCAGTCAGGACAGGGGTTCACCCCTCCACTTT
CDR3: CASSQDRGSPLHF

J: TRBJ2-7
D: TRBD1
size: once
V: TRBV19
DNA: TGTGCCAGTACCGAAGGGGGGACAGGGGATGCCGAGCAGTACTTC
CDR3: CASTEGGTGDAEQYF

J: TRBJ2-2
D: NA
size: NA
V: TRBV11-3
DNA: TGTGCCAGCAGCCCAGGCGGGGTAGGGAAGCTCGGGGAGCTGTTTTTT
CDR3: CASSPGGVGKLGELFF

J: TRBJ1-1
D: TRBD1
size: NA
V: TRBV7-2
DNA: TGTGCCAGCAGCCCACACAGGGGCACTGAAGCTTTCTTT
CDR3: CASSPHRGTEAFF

J: TRBJ2-3
D: NA
size: NA
V: TRBV3-1/TRBV3-2
DNA: TGTGCCACCGGGACTAGCACAGATACGCAGTATTTT
CDR3: CATGTSTDTQYF

J: TRBJ1-6
D: TRBD1
size: NA
V: TRBV9
DNA: TGTGCCAGCAGCGTAGCAGGGGGCGGTTCACCCCTCCACTTT
CDR3: CASSVAGGGSPLHF

J: TRBJ2-3
D: NA
size: NA
V: TRBV9
DNA: TGTGCCAGCAGCAACGCCGGGATTACGCAGTATTTT
CDR3: CASSNAGITQYF

J: TRBJ1-5
D: TRBD1
size: NA
V: TRBV12-3/TRBV12-4
DNA: TGTGCCAGCAGTTTAGCGCACAGGGGAGCCCAGCATTTT
CDR3: CASSLAHRGAQHF

J: TRBJ1-1
D: TRBD1
size: NA
V: TRBV18
DNA: TGTGCCAGCTCACCATTTCCTCAGACAGGGATGACTGAAGCTTTCTTT
CDR3: CASSPFPQTGMTEAFF

J: TRBJ1-2
D: TRBD1
size: NA
V: TRBV6-5
DNA: TGTGCCAGCAGTCCGGGACAGGGGGGCTACACCTTC
CDR3: CASSPGQGGYTF

J: TRBJ1-6
D: TRBD1
size: NA
V: TRBV6-5
DNA: TGTGCCAGCCACCGGGACAGTAATTCACCCCTCCACTTT
CDR3: CASHRDSNSPLHF

J: TRBJ1-5
D: NA
size: few
V: TRBV5-5
DNA: TGTGCCAGCAGCCCCCCGGGTGGCAATCAGCCCCAGCATTTT
CDR3: CASSPPGGNQPQHF

J: TRBJ2-1
D: TRBD2
size: NA
V: TRBV18
DNA: TGTGCCAGCTCACCGGATAGCGGGGGGAGGAATGAGCAGTTCTTC
CDR3: CASSPDSGGRNEQFF

J: TRBJ1-2
D: NA
size: NA
V: TRBV5-1
DNA: TGCGCCAGCAGCACGGACAGCAACTATGGCTACACCTTC
CDR3: CASSTDSNYGYTF

J: TRBJ1-1
D: TRBD1
size: NA
V: TRBV2
DNA: TGTGCCACCGCCGGGACAGGGATCACTGAAGCTTTCTTT
CDR3: CATAGTGITEAFF

J: TRBJ1-6
D: TRBD1
size: NA
V: TRBV2
DNA: TGTGCCAGCAGTGAACGAGGACAGGGTGGTTCACCCCTCCACTTT
CDR3: CASSERGQGGSPLHF

J: TRBJ2-7
D: TRBD1
size: NA
V: TRBV5-8
DNA: TGTGCCAGCAGCGATGGACAGGGGATCTACGAGCAGTACTTC
CDR3: CASSDGQGIYEQYF

J: TRBJ2-1
D: TRBD2
size: NA
V: TRBV7-2
DNA: TGTGCCAAGGGGGGGGGACTAGCGAGCTCCTACAATGAGCAGTTCTTC
CDR3: CAKGGGLASSYNEQFF

J: TRBJ2-4
D: NA
size: NA
V: TRBV6-1
DNA: TGTGCCAGCAGTGATAGGGAGACCCTAGCCAAAAACATTCAGTACTTC
CDR3: CASSDRETLAKNIQYF

J: TRBJ1-2
D: NA
size: NA
V: TRBV5-5
DNA: TGTGCCAGCAGCTTGGCCCCCGCCCGAGGTAACTATGGCTACACCTTC
CDR3: CASSLAPARGNYGYTF

J: TRBJ1-2
D: NA
size: NA
V: TRBV5-1
DNA: TGCGCCAGCAGAGGGCAGGGTTCCGGCTATGGCTACACCTTC
CDR3: CASRGQGSGYGYTF

J: TRBJ1-2
D: TRBD1
size: NA
V: TRBV6-5
DNA: TGTGCCAGTAAACGAGGGACAGGGTTTAACTATGGCTACACCTTC
CDR3: CASKRGTGFNYGYTF

J: TRBJ2-3
D: NA
size: NA
V: TRBV7-2
DNA: TGTGCCAGCAGCACTTATCTTTTGGATACGCAGTATTTT
CDR3: CASSTYLLDTQYF

J: TRBJ1-2
D: NA
size: NA
V: TRBV13
DNA: TGTGCCAGCAGTCTCCGGACAGACTTGAACTATGGCTACACCTTC
CDR3: CASSLRTDLNYGYTF